This passage covers 14 T cell receptor beta chains from one sample sequenced in a study of regulatory T cells in long-lasting Graves disease. The time point denotes: newly diagnosed GD, antithyroid drugs for less than 3 months. PBMC-derived RNA was used for the TCR library. Library construction for TCR beta used iRepertoire HTBI primers and Arm-PCR of CDR3 regions. TCRdb passed the multiplex PCR reads through MiXCR, listing each CDR3 protein once. In the table there are 250,000 or so distinct CDR3 sequences, around 19% of which are singletons. These same data were also listed under a study on T cells in Graves' hyperthyroidism and ophthalmopathy.

Here the sequenced sample was peripheral blood mononuclear cells (PBMCs), taken at new diagnosis, from a patient treated with antithyroid drugs. The source is a woman in her twenties or thirties with Graves disease.

Many counts were recorded for this clonotype. The chain carries TRBV6-1 and TRBJ1-4, with D perhaps TRBD1 (5 bases). The length of the CDR3 is 16 residues. The germline V and J ends were trimmed by 5 bases and 16 bases, with 29 bases remaining between them. Germline CDR1 is MNHNS and CDR2 is SASEGT. In nucleotides, the CDR3 is TGTGCCAGCAGTAGAGCCCGGGACGCCGAAAGGACTAAGTGGTTTTTT. Its protein is CASSRARDAERTKWFF.

This clonotype was counted at least ten times. This chain uses TRBV2 with TRBJ1-2, with D perhaps matching TRBD1 (5 bases). The CDR3 covers 11 residues. Germline CDR1 SNHLY, CDR2 FYNNEI. The V gene lost 6 bases and the J gene lost 10 bases, with 12 bases spanning the gap. DNA of the CDR3: TGTGCCAGCAGCGAACCGGGACCCTACACCTTC. Residues: CASSEPGPYTF.

This clonotype was seen many times. The chain joins TRBV19 to TRBJ1-1; 9 positions agree with TRBD1. The CDR3 is 15 amino acids. Losses at the gene ends were 2 bases for V and 4 bases for J; bases not matched to a gene: 5. CDR1 is LNHDA, CDR2 SQIVND, per germline (reference sequence). The CDR3 spells CASSITGTGFTEAFF. The CDR3 nucleotides read TGTGCCAGTAGTATAACCGGGACAGGGTTCACTGAAGCTTTCTTT.

In this sample, this clonotype turned up many times. The chain recombines TRBV4-1 with TRBJ2-2; D remains unclear. V shed 1 base and J shed 2 bases, with 14 bases lying between them. CDR1 is MGHRA, CDR2 YSYEKL, per germline. The CDR3 consists of 17 residues. The CDR3 nucleotides read TGCGCCAGCAGCCAAGTGATTCAGGTCATTAACACCGGGGAGCTGTTTTTT. Translation gives CASSQVIQVINTGELFF.

This clonotype was picked up many times. The chain uses TRBV11-2 and TRBJ2-5; 9 positions match TRBD1. From germline, CDR1 is SGHAT and CDR2 FQNNGV. The CDR3 runs to 20 residues. With V trimmed by 0 bases and J by 5 bases, 19 bases remained unmatched. The CDR3 nucleotides are TGTGCCAGCAGCTTAGAGATCGATCGGACAGGGGTTCATTGGTCTGAGACCCAGTACTTC. Its translation: CASSLEIDRTGVHWSETQYF. Based on the CDR3 plus reference TRBV11-2 and TRBJ2-5, the full variable domain is EAGVAQSPRYKIIEKRQSVAFWCNPISGHATLYWYQQILGQGPKLLIQFQNNGVVDDSQLPKDRFSAERLKGVDSTLKIQPAKLEDSAVYLCASSLEIDRTGVHWSETQYFGPGTRLLVL.

In this sample, this clonotype turned up many times. The chain uses TRBV7-9 and TRBJ2-2; unclear D gene. Germline V gene lookup returns CDR1 SEHNR and CDR2 FQNEAQ (reference sequence). Trimming took 1 base from V and 4 from J, leaving 10 bases between them. This CDR3 is 15 amino acids long. CDR3 loop: CASSLGRWGTGELFF. The CDR3 DNA sequence: TGTGCCAGCAGCTTAGGACGGTGGGGCACCGGGGAGCTGTTTTTT.

The table lists this clonotype with a few counts. The rearrangement uses TRBV15 and TRBJ2-7; TRBD2 might be the D (6 bases). V was pared by 0 bases and J by 3 bases, with 12 bases between. The germline gives CDR1 LNHNV, CDR2 YYDKDF (reference sequence). The CDR3 length is 15 residues. This CDR3 reads CATSRDRGGFYEQYF. CDR3 bases: TGTGCCACCAGCAGAGATCGAGGAGGGTTCTACGAGCAGTACTTC.

This clonotype was observed at least ten times. The chain is built from TRBV6-1 and TRBJ1-1, with TRBD1 identical over 12 bases. Germline-derived CDR1 and CDR2 are MNHNS and SASEGT. V shed 6 bases, J shed 3 bases, and the junction held 8 bases outside the gene matches. This CDR3 region has 16 residues. CDR3 sequence: CASRPRDRGLDTEAFF. The CDR3, as DNA: TGTGCCAGCAGGCCCCGGGACAGGGGGCTGGACACTGAAGCTTTCTTT.

This clonotype turned up a few times. This chain's CDR3 is CASSLRTGRTNNEQFF. CDR3 DNA: TGTGCCAGTAGTCTCCGGACAGGGAGAACGAACAATGAGCAGTTCTTC. The chain recombines TRBV19 with TRBJ2-1; 8 positions match TRBD1. Germline V gives CDR1 LNHDA, CDR2 SQIVND (reference sequence). CDR3 size: 16 residues. J gave up 5 bases and V 5 bases, and 11 bases lay outside the gene matches.

CDR3 region: CASSPLAGQSSYEQYF. DNA for the CDR3: TGTGCCAGCAGCCCCCTAGCGGGCCAGAGCTCCTACGAGCAGTACTTC. This chain joins TRBV7-9 and TRBJ2-7; 8 bases fit TRBD2. J was trimmed by 0 bases and V by 5 bases; bases with no gene match: 9. This CDR3 region has 16 residues. Germline V CDR1 and CDR2: SEHNR, FQNEAQ (reference sequence).

Comment on this clonotype: A much more abundant neighbour one base away suggests this may be a read error. The chain recombines TRBV7-9 with TRBJ2-5; D not resolved. V was pared by 3 bases and J by 3 bases, with 8 bases between. This CDR3 spans 13 amino acids. Germline V gene data show CDR1 as SEHNR and CDR2 as FQNEAQ (reference sequence). The CDR3 nucleotides are TGTGCCAGCAGCTTGCAGAGTGAAGAGACCCAGTACTTC. Translating gives CASSLQSEETQYF.

This clonotype was counted a few times. This chain uses TRBV12-3 or TRBV12-4 with TRBJ1-4, with D unclear. The CDR3 extends over 13 amino acids. V dropped 6 bases and J dropped 4 bases, with 9 bases sitting between them. In DNA form, the CDR3 reads TGTGCCAGCAGCGGTCCTTTTAATGAAAAACTGTTTTTT. This translates into CASSGPFNEKLFF.

Note on this clonotype: A much larger clone sits a single nucleotide away, making a read error possible. J is TRBJ2-1 and V is TRBV3-1; no definite D call. Germline CDR1 is LGHDT and CDR2 is YNNKEL (reference sequence). This CDR3 comprises 12 residues. V lost 4 bases and J lost 2, with 3 bases in between. CDR3 region: CASSPTYNEQFF. The CDR3 bases are TGTGCCAGCAGCCCGACCTACAATGAGCAGTTCTTC.

This clonotype was seen many times. J is TRBJ2-2 and V is TRBV20-1; D call uncertain. Trimming removed 3 bases from V and 0 bases from J, with 8 bases in between. The germline V gene has CDR1 DFQATT and CDR2 SNEGSKA (reference sequence). The CDR3 extends over 14 amino acids. For the CDR3, the DNA is TGCAGTGCTAGTCATCGTACGAACACCGGGGAGCTGTTTTTT. This encodes CSASHRTNTGELFF.